This T cell receptor (beta chain) was captured in a study of T-cell memory formation after mild COVID-19. TCRdb reprocessed the 5' RACE reads with MiXCR, giving one entry per CDR3 protein. The table has approximately 300,000 distinct CDR3 sequences, about 16% seen once. Germline assignment: CDR1 SGHRS and CDR2 YFSETQ. This CDR3 is 17 amino acids long. V lost 0 bases and J 0 bases, leaving 13 bases between the germline ends. The clonotype originates from a man younger than 30 who had mild COVID-19 (a few samples of this study predate the infection). Cell type and time point are not known. Sequenced material: PBMCs or a T cell subset sorted from them (not recorded which). This chain uses TRBV5-1 with TRBJ2-4, with D perhaps being TRBD1 or TRBD2 (6 bases each). CDR3 coding DNA: TGCGCCAGCAGCTTGGGTGGGGGGCACCTAGCCAAAAACATTCAGTACTTC. Amino acids: CASSLGGGHLAKNIQYF.